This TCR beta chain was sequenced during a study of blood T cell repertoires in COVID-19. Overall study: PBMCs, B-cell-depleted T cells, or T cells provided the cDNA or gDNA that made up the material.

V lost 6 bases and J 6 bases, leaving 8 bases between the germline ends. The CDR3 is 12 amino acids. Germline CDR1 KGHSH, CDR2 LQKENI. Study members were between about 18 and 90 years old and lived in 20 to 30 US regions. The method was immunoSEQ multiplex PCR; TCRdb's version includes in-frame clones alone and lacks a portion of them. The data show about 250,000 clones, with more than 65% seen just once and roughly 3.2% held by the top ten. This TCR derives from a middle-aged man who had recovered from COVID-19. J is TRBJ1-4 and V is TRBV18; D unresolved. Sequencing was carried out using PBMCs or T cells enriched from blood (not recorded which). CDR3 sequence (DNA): TGTGCCAGCTCGCGGCGGGATGAAAAACTGTTTTTT. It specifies CASSRRDEKLFF. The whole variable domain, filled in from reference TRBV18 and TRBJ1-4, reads NAGVMQNPRHLVRRRGQEARLRCSPMKGHSHVYWYRQLPEEGLKFMVYLQKENIIDESGMPKERFSAEFPKEGPSILRIQQVVRGDSAAYFCASSRRDEKLFFGSGTQLSVL.